Below, 15 T cell receptor beta chains from the same sample are listed, as sequenced in a study of blood T cell repertoires in COVID-19. This table comes from immunoSEQ multiplex PCR, and its TCRdb copy is limited to in-frame clones, with some not included. Of 400,000 to 450,000 clones listed, more than 80% were seen once; the top ten hold roughly 1.1%. The sequenced sample consisted of PBMCs or T cells enriched from blood (not recorded which). The receptor set was obtained from a man between 25 and 39 years old who had recovered from COVID-19.

Here the CDR3 reads CASSPIPPVASDTQYF. The CDR3 nucleotides read TGTGCCAGCTCACCGATCCCACCTGTAGCCTCAGATACGCAGTATTTT. The chain carries TRBV18 and TRBJ2-3; D not certain. V was cut by 3 bases and J by 4 bases, with 17 bases left in between. There are 16 residues in the CDR3. Germline CDR1 is KGHSH and CDR2 is LQKENI. The entire variable domain, with the rest obtained from reference TRBV18 and TRBJ2-3, is as follows: NAGVMQNPRHLVRRRGQEARLRCSPMKGHSHVYWYRQLPEEGLKFMVYLQKENIIDESGMPKERFSAEFPKEGPSILRIQQVVRGDSAAYFCASSPIPPVASDTQYFGPGTRLTVL.

The CDR3 DNA reads TGTGCCAGCAGTTACTCAGGGGACAGGGGAAATGAGCAGTTCTTC. This sequence encodes CASSYSGDRGNEQFF. The gene calls are TRBV6-5 and TRBJ2-1; 10 positions agree with TRBD1. CDR1 is MNHEY, CDR2 SVGAGI, per germline. This CDR3 contains 15 residues. J lost 7 bases, V lost 0 bases, and 3 bases had no gene match.

V usage is TRBV5-6 and J usage is TRBJ2-1, with TRBD2 matching 9 bases. In germline, CDR1 is SGHDT, CDR2 YYEEEE. CDR3 size: 15 residues. J lost 1 base, V lost 1 base, and 0 bases had no gene match. The CDR3 nucleotides are TGTGCCAGCAGCTTGACTAGCGGGTCCTACAATGAGCAGTTCTTC. Encoded protein: CASSLTSGSYNEQFF.

V gene TRBV29-1 combines with J gene TRBJ1-1, with 9 bases fitting TRBD1. The junction had 11 bases not matched to a gene; V was cut back by 6 bases and J by 3 bases. This CDR3 region has 15 residues. CDR1 is SQVTM, CDR2 ANQGSEA, per germline. DNA of the CDR3: TGCAGCGTCGCCAGACAGGGGGGAGCAGACACTGAAGCTTTCTTT. This gives the protein CSVARQGGADTEAFF.

V is TRBV11-3 and J is TRBJ2-7; D is unresolved. Trimming pared 3 bases from V and 3 bases from J, leaving 12 bases between. Germline V gives CDR1 SGHNT, CDR2 YENEEA. This CDR3 has 14 amino acids. The DNA for the CDR3 is TGTGCCAGCAGCTTTGGGCACAGAGACTACGAGCAGTACTTC. Its protein is CASSFGHRDYEQYF. Looking up the rest from reference TRBV11-3 and TRBJ2-7 gives the full variable domain: EAGVVQSPRYKIIEKKQPVAFWCNPISGHNTLYWYLQNLGQGPELLIRYENEEAVDDSQLPKDRFSAERLKGVDSTLKIQPAELGDSAVYLCASSFGHRDYEQYFGPGTRLTVT.

The chain carries TRBV20-1 and TRBJ1-4, with 8 bases that match TRBD1. With V trimmed by 3 bases and J by 1 base, 10 bases remained unmatched. Germline V gives CDR1 DFQATT, CDR2 SNEGSKA (reference sequence). This CDR3 comprises 17 residues. The CDR3 DNA reads TGCAGTGCTAGTACCGGACAGGGTTCTTTAACTAATGAAAAACTGTTTTTT. Amino acids: CSASTGQGSLTNEKLFF.

On this clone: This sample includes further DNA sequences coding for the same CDR3. The V and J genes are TRBV2 and TRBJ1-4; maybe TRBD1 (6 bases). V lost 3 bases to trimming and J lost 7 bases, with 6 bases between them. CDR1 and CDR2 (germline): SNHLY, FYNNEI. The CDR3 has 12 residues. DNA for the CDR3: TGTGCCAGCAGTGACAGGGGTGAAAAACTGTTTTTT. This encodes CASSDRGEKLFF.

The rearrangement uses TRBV5-1 and TRBJ2-1; possible D gene TRBD1, 5 bases. V dropped 2 bases and J dropped 14 bases, with 14 bases sitting between them. Looked up from germline, CDR1 is SGHRS and CDR2 is YFSETQ. The CDR3 is 12 amino acids. CDR3 region: CASSLPRQREFF. The CDR3 region has the DNA TGCGCCAGCAGCTTACCTCGACAGCGAGAGTTCTTC.

The genes are TRBV11-2 and TRBJ2-1; a weak D match, TRBD1 (7 bases). The germline V gene has CDR1 SGHAT and CDR2 FQNNGV. The V end was cut by 5 bases, the J end by 7 bases, with 15 bases between. The CDR3 is 14 residues long. This CDR3 reads CASSPQTGRNEQFF. The CDR3 DNA is TGTGCCAGCAGCCCGCAGACAGGGAGGAATGAGCAGTTCTTC.

The chain carries TRBV20-1 and TRBJ2-2, with TRBD1 as a possible D gene (5 bases). The CDR3 spans 11 residues. Germline V lookup: CDR1 DFQATT, CDR2 SNEGSKA (reference sequence). The DNA for the CDR3 is TGCGGGGCAGGGAACACCGGGGAGCTGTTTTTT. Translation: CGAGNTGELFF.

The chain has TRBV21-1 and TRBJ2-7; TRBD2 is the table's D call and was not checked against the DNA. TRBV21-1 is deemed a pseudogene. The CDR3 covers 15 residues. The CDR3, as DNA: TGTGCCAGCAGCAAAGTCGTTAGAAGCTCCTACGAGCAGTACTTC. This sequence encodes CASSKVVRSSYEQYF.

The gene calls are TRBV5-6 and TRBJ2-2; 7 bases map to TRBD2. From germline, CDR1 is SGHDT and CDR2 YYEEEE. This CDR3 is 16 amino acids long. The J segment lost 3 bases and the V segment lost 0 bases, leaving 5 bases of the junction unmatched. CDR3 nucleotide sequence: TGTGCCAGCAGCTTGGTGGGAGCGGGACACACCGGGGAGCTGTTTTTT. Its protein product is CASSLVGAGHTGELFF.

The gene calls are TRBV30 and TRBJ1-4, with unresolved D. Germline V gives CDR1 GTSNPN, CDR2 SVGIG (reference sequence). The CDR3 has 15 amino acids. V lost 0 bases, J lost 8 bases, and 16 bases lay in between. CDR3 sequence (DNA): TGTGCCTGGAGTGTACAACGAGGGTCGGCAGAAAAACTGTTTTTT. This gives the protein CAWSVQRGSAEKLFF.

The CDR3 here is CASSLWQAGYGDTQYF. The CDR3 DNA follows: TGTGCCAGCAGTTTATGGCAAGCGGGGTATGGGGATACGCAGTATTTT. This chain uses TRBV28 with TRBJ2-3, with 7 positions matching TRBD2. The CDR3 consists of 16 residues. After removal of 0 bases from V and 6 bases from J, the junction contained 9 bases not matched to a gene. Germline V gene sequence: CDR1 MDHEN, CDR2 SYDVKM.

The rearrangement uses TRBV4-2 and TRBJ2-3, with 9 bases fitting TRBD2. The CDR3 length is 20 residues. J was trimmed by 2 bases and V by 5 bases; bases with no gene match: 20. Germline lookup yields CDR1 LGHNA and CDR2 YNFKEQ. For the CDR3, the DNA is TGTGCCAGCAGCTTCAAGATTTTGACTAGCGGAGTGCCGAACACAGATACGCAGTATTTT. It codes for CASSFKILTSGVPNTDTQYF.